The entry below describes one T cell receptor (beta chain). The data belong to a study of CD8 T cells in Susac syndrome. Trimming cost V 1 base and J 7 bases; bases outside gene matches: 4. Germline V gene lookup returns CDR1 LNHNV and CDR2 YYDKDF (reference sequence). The CDR3 contains 15 residues. About 0.5 to 1 ug RNA was reverse transcribed with random hexamers. MiXCR was run by TCRdb on the immunoSEQ multiplex PCR reads, yielding one entry per CDR3 protein. The sample holds some 120,000 distinct CDR3 sequences, 85% to 95% seen once. V usage is TRBV15 and J usage is TRBJ2-7, with TRBD2 matching 13 bases. The sample comprised CD8+ T cells from PBMCs. The receptor's source is a human donor in good health. The CDR3 bases are TGTGCCACCAGCAGAGGAAGGACTAGCGGGAGAGAGCAGTACTTC. Its translation: CATSRGRTSGREQYF.